This T cell receptor (beta chain) originates from a study of beta chain features in type 1 diabetes (dated by TCRdb to between 2018 and 2020). About the study as a whole: Mean age, gender distribution, total cell number and subset yield did not differ between patients and healthy donors. A total of roughly 100 million sorted cells were examined across all samples, and RNA yield correlated strongly with the number of cells per subset. The study compared the TCRB repertoires of sorted circulating CD4+ T cell subsets in recently diagnosed type 1 diabetes patients with those in matched healthy donors. Whereas all 30 or so donors provided naive and central memory subsets, regulatory and stem cell-like memory subsets were isolated from just 8 patients and roughly 8 healthy donors. General study outcomes and caveats: Type 1 diabetes patients showed a moderate but significant shortening of TCRB CDR3 length in all four CD4+ subsets. Shorter templates might be favored by PCR, yet because patient and control samples were amplified and corrected together, any such skew would affect both groups equally. At VDJ recombination sites, type 1 diabetes patients had fewer insertions and more deleted nucleotides, which implies abnormalities in thymic rearrangement. Because cDNA rather than genomic DNA was sequenced, highly expressing activated cells could have been over-represented, although no difference in activation and CD3 levels was found between groups. HLA sub-analyses involved small numbers of individuals, so any influence of HLA type on TCRB rearrangement remained unresolved. Naive, central memory and regulatory TCRB repertoires appeared more similar among patients than among healthy donors.

This clone was found a few times. What antigen it recognizes has not been identified. Base qualities were left out, and no much larger clone turns up one base away. V sheds 10 bases and J sheds 3 bases, leaving 16 bases between their ends. From its cysteine to its phenylalanine, the CDR3 spans 14 amino acids. The retained sequence is limited to the CDR3, 42 bases, with the frame set at the first base. Each donor gave one peripheral blood draw, about 110 mL on average, collected into heparinised tubes. Using a panel that included CD45RO, CCR7, CD25, CD127, CD95 and CD27, naive, central memory, regulatory and stem cell-like memory CD4+ T cells were sorted on a BD FACSAria II. Purity was above 98% for every sorted population. PBMCs were isolated immediately by Lymphoprep density gradient centrifugation and stained directly without culture. So that batch effects would be minimized, each experiment stained and sorted samples in pairs, pairing one healthy donor with one patient.

The High Capacity cDNA Reverse Transcription Kit was used to reverse transcribe all of the isolated RNA, meaning that expressed TCRB transcripts were what got sequenced. Deep immunoSEQ sequencing was applied to naive, central memory and regulatory T cell samples, giving an average of around 3.8 million total reads per sample. Sorted cells were lysed in RLT buffer and RNA was extracted with DNase-treated RNeasy Micro or Mini kits, depending on cell number. Each cell subset was processed on its own to prevent cross-contamination, while patient and healthy donor samples were processed together. The immunoSEQ multiplex PCR was used to amplify TCRB sequences from cDNA, generating 87-bp fragments that spanned the CDR3 region. Sequencing of the amplicons was performed on the Illumina HiSeq platform. In the authors' own workflow: Synthetic template baselines were used to correct PCR bias computationally, reads within Hamming distance 2 were collapsed, and singletons that could not be merged were discarded. Reads were aligned to IMGT to assign V, D and J genes, CDR3 length, and insertions or deletions at six rearrangement sites. Within each subset, clonotype counts were normalized to the number of sorted cells before true diversity and Gini coefficients were calculated with the tcR R package. The overlap coefficient, calculated on TCRB nucleotide sequences, was used to quantify repertoire sharing. Out-of-frame TCRB sequences from naive cells were analyzed to stand in for the pre-selection repertoire. This immuneACCESS table, as held by TCRdb, lists in-frame sequences with V and J called but not all clones. Of the missing ones, under half trace to an unresolved V gene in checked studies; the others have no known cause. The V and J calls and clone size are taken from that table; D and trimming were inferred from the DNA. The sample table contains just over 600,000 clones; only one count was recorded for roughly a sixth of them. 0.093% of the sample comes from the top ten.

Sequenced: naive CD4+ T cells from blood. The label giving this sample's cell subset or site can be read as: true naive CD4+ T cells. This clonotype was sampled from a young man in good health. Here the chain combines TRBV23-1 and TRBJ2-1, and perhaps TRBD1 as D gene, on 6 matching bases. TRBV23-1 is an ORF; its function is uncertain. CDR3 protein: CATTQGINYNEQFF. In nucleotides, the sequence is TGCGCCACCACACAGGGAATAAACTACAATGAGCAGTTCTTC.